These 5 T cell receptor beta chains came from one sample sequenced in a study of T cells in Graves' hyperthyroidism and ophthalmopathy. The investigators amplified TCR beta CDR3 regions from RNA transcripts. The TCR CDR3 first-round RT-PCR relied on the HTBI primer set. TCRdb redid the calling of the multiplex PCR reads with MiXCR, one entry per CDR3 protein. The table shows about 400,000 distinct CDR3 sequences, with about 15% occurring only once. Material for sequencing was blood. These receptors originate from a woman in her twenties or thirties with Graves' hyperthyroidism.

This clonotype turned up a few times. The V call is TRBV5-5, the J call TRBJ1-3; D possibly corresponds to TRBD1 (6 bases). The V and J ends lost 0 bases and 0 bases respectively, with 13 bases between them. Germline V CDR1 and CDR2: SGHKS, YYEKEE (reference sequence). The CDR3 consists of 17 residues. As DNA, the CDR3 is TGTGCCAGCAGCTTGGCCGGACAGCTCGTCTCTGGAAACACCATATATTTT. Encoded protein: CASSLAGQLVSGNTIYF.

Comment on this clonotype: A much larger clone lies a single base off, so this may be a read error. The gene calls are TRBV6-1 and TRBJ2-2; D remains unclear. CDR1 is MNHNS, CDR2 SASEGT, per germline. Trimming left V 6 bases short and J 6 bases short, with 8 bases between. The CDR3 covers 12 residues. In DNA form, the CDR3 reads TGTGCCAGCAGCCGGTGGGCCGGGGAGCTGTTTTTT. Amino acid sequence: CASSRWAGELFF.

In its sample, this clonotype was seen a few times. The chain links TRBV28 to TRBJ2-5, with TRBD1 matching 7 bases. V shed 5 bases, J shed 1 base, and the junction held 7 bases outside the gene matches. Germline-derived CDR1 and CDR2 are MDHEN and SYDVKM. CDR3 length equals 15 residues. This CDR3 reads CASSQQGPGQETQYF. CDR3 DNA sequence: TGTGCCAGCAGTCAACAGGGGCCTGGCCAAGAGACCCAGTACTTC.

Ten or more counts support this clonotype. This chain joins TRBV11-2 and TRBJ1-1; D uncertain. V was pared by 5 bases and J by 1 base, with 17 bases between. Germline V CDR1 and CDR2: SGHAT, FQNNGV. CDR3 length: 16 amino acids. The CDR3 coding sequence is TGTGCCAGCAGCCCTCTGAGCCAAACGGGGAACACTGAAGCTTTCTTT. This gives the protein CASSPLSQTGNTEAFF. The entire variable domain, with the rest obtained from reference TRBV11-2 and TRBJ1-1, is as follows: EAGVAQSPRYKIIEKRQSVAFWCNPISGHATLYWYQQILGQGPKLLIQFQNNGVVDDSQLPKDRFSAERLKGVDSTLKIQPAKLEDSAVYLCASSPLSQTGNTEAFFGQGTRLTVV.

Turning to this clonotype: One end of the junction is discordant with germline, which a read error may explain. This rearrangement joins TRBV10-2 to TRBJ2-5, with 8 nucleotides matching TRBD2. CDR3 length: 13 amino acids. CDR1 is WSHSY and CDR2 is SAAADI in the germline V gene. The CDR3 DNA reads TGCGCCAGTAGGGGGGACGGGTCTAGCGGGCTTCACTTC. Translated, it gives CASRGDGSSGLHF.